These T cell receptor beta chains were read from a single sample in a study of cytomegalovirus exposure and HLA in healthy donors. The protocol was immunoSEQ multiplex PCR, while the TCRdb copy is restricted to in-frame clones and leaves out a portion. The sample includes 150,000 to 200,000 clones, approximately 80% seen only once; the top ten take under 2.5%. Source material: PBMCs. Receptors originate from a man in his 60s in good health and CMV-seronegative. Both conserved end residues are part of each CDR3. Only part of the rows carry a size: once, few, many, or a class if the clone is expanded.

v_gene: TRBV10-3; len: 14; abundance: -; CDR3aa: CAISEDRGSSGYTF
v_gene: TRBV5-4; len: 16; abundance: -; CDR3aa: CASSLAGISGANVLTF
v_gene: TRBV5-1; len: 15; abundance: -; CDR3aa: CASSLEGGLDTEAFF
v_gene: TRBV25-1; len: 16; abundance: -; CDR3aa: CASSEEKGTGGTEAFF
v_gene: TRBV5-1; len: 15; abundance: -; CDR3aa: CASSQSRTGPYEQYF
v_gene: TRBV18; len: 16; abundance: -; CDR3aa: CASSPFGTGGSYEQYF
v_gene: TRBV5-1; len: 18; abundance: -; CDR3aa: CASSFLGLRGSGANVLTF
v_gene: TRBV7-9; len: 14; abundance: few; CDR3aa: CASSRLSSNEKLFF
v_gene: TRBV5-6; len: 15; abundance: -; CDR3aa: CASSKDTFGPDTQYF
v_gene: TRBV9; len: 13; abundance: -; CDR3aa: CASSGGGAYEQYF
v_gene: TRBV29-1; len: 14; abundance: -; CDR3aa: CSIANRDRRNTIYF
v_gene: TRBV30; len: 15; abundance: few; CDR3aa: CAWSKSPQGNQPQHF
v_gene: TRBV6-5; len: 15; abundance: once; CDR3aa: CASSQSGRASNEQFF
v_gene: TRBV19; len: 17; abundance: few; CDR3aa: CASSTNGYRVESTEAFF
v_gene: TRBV29-1; len: 15; abundance: few; CDR3aa: CSVEGGGSGTGELFF
v_gene: TRBV7-8; len: 11; abundance: -; CDR3aa: CASSLGQTQYF
v_gene: TRBV23-1; len: 14; abundance: -; CDR3aa: CANPIAGSYNEQFF
v_gene: TRBV27; len: 15; abundance: -; CDR3aa: CASRGTHQATDTQYF
v_gene: TRBV4-1; len: 13; abundance: few; CDR3aa: CASRVDSTDTQYF
v_gene: TRBV10-3; len: 15; abundance: few; CDR3aa: CAISEVTGMNTEAFF
v_gene: TRBV19; len: 16; abundance: few; CDR3aa: CASSIPGGINTGELFF
v_gene: TRBV5-6; len: 11; abundance: -; CDR3aa: CASSGGGEQYF
v_gene: TRBV7-8; len: 15; abundance: -; CDR3aa: CASSLWSGGLAQRFF
v_gene: TRBV7-2; len: 14; abundance: -; CDR3aa: CASSSTASGRPQFF
v_gene: TRBV28; len: 16; abundance: -; CDR3aa: CASRTALAGRPYEQYF
v_gene: TRBV5-1; len: 14; abundance: -; CDR3aa: CASSKNGVEGGYTF
v_gene: TRBV19; len: 13; abundance: few; CDR3aa: CASTRQGDQPQHF
v_gene: TRBV6-1; len: 14; abundance: -; CDR3aa: CASSGQRTQYEQYF
v_gene: TRBV5-1; len: 18; abundance: -; CDR3aa: CASSFSTGGNSYNSPLNF
v_gene: TRBV9; len: 14; abundance: once; CDR3aa: CASSETGVGSPLHF
v_gene: TRBV19; len: 15; abundance: -; CDR3aa: CASSIGPGTGVGYTF
v_gene: TRBV18; len: 16; abundance: few; CDR3aa: CASSPRTEAYSDEQYF
v_gene: TRBV11-1; len: 15; abundance: -; CDR3aa: CASSFRTGGADTQYF
v_gene: TRBV5-1; len: 14; abundance: -; CDR3aa: CASSLAGSPGELFF
v_gene: TRBV11-2; len: 13; abundance: -; CDR3aa: CASRGSYNSPLHF
v_gene: TRBV6-1; len: 15; abundance: -; CDR3aa: CASSPTGTLLYEQYF
v_gene: TRBV6-1; len: 15; abundance: -; CDR3aa: CASSAGGYRNYEQYF
v_gene: TRBV5-1; len: 15; abundance: -; CDR3aa: CASSFGRDSTDTQYF
v_gene: TRBV5-1; len: 14; abundance: few; CDR3aa: CASSLGQVTGELFF
v_gene: TRBV5-4; len: 13; abundance: once; CDR3aa: CASRGDLGTEAFF
v_gene: TRBV11-2; len: 13; abundance: -; CDR3aa: CASSPGDFNTIYF
v_gene: TRBV4-1; len: 14; abundance: -; CDR3aa: CASSPNLGGYEQYF
v_gene: TRBV15; len: 15; abundance: few; CDR3aa: CATSRVKGQQETQYF
v_gene: TRBV10-3; len: 15; abundance: -; CDR3aa: CAIRAGGLNTGELFF
v_gene: TRBV10-3; len: 15; abundance: few; CDR3aa: CAISEAGTNTGELFF
v_gene: TRBV2; len: 15; abundance: -; CDR3aa: CASSEDGTGVETQYF